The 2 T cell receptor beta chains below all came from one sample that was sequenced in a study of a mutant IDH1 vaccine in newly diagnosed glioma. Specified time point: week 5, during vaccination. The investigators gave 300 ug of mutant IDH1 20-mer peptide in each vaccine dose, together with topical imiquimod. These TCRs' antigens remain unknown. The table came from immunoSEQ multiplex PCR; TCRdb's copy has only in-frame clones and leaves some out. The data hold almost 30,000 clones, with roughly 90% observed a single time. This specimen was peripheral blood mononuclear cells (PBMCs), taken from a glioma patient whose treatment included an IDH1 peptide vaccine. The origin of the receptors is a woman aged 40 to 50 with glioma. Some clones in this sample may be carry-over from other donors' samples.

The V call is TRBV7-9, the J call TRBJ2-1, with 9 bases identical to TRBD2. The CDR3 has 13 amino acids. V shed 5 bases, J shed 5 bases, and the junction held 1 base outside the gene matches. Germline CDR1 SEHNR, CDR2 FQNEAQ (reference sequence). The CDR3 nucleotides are TGTGCCAGCAGCCCTAGCGGGGACAATGAGCAGTTCTTC. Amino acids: CASSPSGDNEQFF.

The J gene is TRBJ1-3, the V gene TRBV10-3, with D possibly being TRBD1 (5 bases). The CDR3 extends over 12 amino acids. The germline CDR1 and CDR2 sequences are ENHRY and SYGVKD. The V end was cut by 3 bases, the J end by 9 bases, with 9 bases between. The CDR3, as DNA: TGTGCCATCAGTGAAAAAGGGGCCACCATATATTTT. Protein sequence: CAISEKGATIYF.